This T cell receptor (beta chain) comes out of a study of breast tumors, draining lymph nodes, adjacent tissues. Notes on the study in general: Findings are consistent with lymph node origin and intratumoral expansion of most tumor T cells.

TCRdb ran MiXCR on the multiplex PCR reads and lists one entry per CDR3 protein. Of roughly 70,000 distinct CDR3 sequences listed, roughly 40% are singletons. This CDR3 has 16 residues. CDR1 DFQATT and CDR2 SNEGSKA come from the germline V gene (reference sequence). V was shortened by 5 bases and J by 2 bases, with 16 bases between the two germline ends. As concerns this clonotype: The antigen is undetermined.

The chain recombines TRBV20-1 with TRBJ1-6; TRBD1 is a possible D gene (5 bases). Material for sequencing was breast tumor tissue. This clonotype was obtained from a female donor with breast cancer. Some clones in this sample may be carry-over from other donors' samples. The CDR3 nucleotides read TGCAGTGCTTCCGGAGGGAGGGGAGCCTATAATTCACCCCTCCACTTT. It is translated as CSASGGRGAYNSPLHF.